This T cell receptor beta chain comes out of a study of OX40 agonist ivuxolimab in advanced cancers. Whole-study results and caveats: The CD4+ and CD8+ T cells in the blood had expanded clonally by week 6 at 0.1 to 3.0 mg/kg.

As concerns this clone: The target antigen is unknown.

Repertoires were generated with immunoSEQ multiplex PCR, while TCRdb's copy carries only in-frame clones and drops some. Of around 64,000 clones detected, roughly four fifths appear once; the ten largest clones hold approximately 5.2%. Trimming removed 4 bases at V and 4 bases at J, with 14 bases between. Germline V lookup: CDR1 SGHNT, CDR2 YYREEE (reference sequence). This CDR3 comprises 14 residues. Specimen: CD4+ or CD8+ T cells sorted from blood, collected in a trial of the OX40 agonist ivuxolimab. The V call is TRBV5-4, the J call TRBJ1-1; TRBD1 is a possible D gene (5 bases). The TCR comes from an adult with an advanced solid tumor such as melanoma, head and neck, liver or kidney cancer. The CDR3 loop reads CASSRGGGSTEAFF. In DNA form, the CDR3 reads TGTGCCAGCAGCCGTGGGGGGGGGAGCACTGAAGCTTTCTTT.